These T cell receptor beta chains were read from a single sample in a study of technical replicates of blood from a handful of donors. Clones were sequenced by immunoSEQ multiplex PCR, and TCRdb holds only the in-frame ones, with some missing. The sample has about 84,000 clones; approximately 97% are singletons. The specimen was T cells isolated from PBMCs. Source of these receptors: a human donor in good health. Each CDR3 is given with its conserved first and last residue. D genes are given only for firm matches. Not all rows give a size; the values are once, few, many and, for expanded clones, a class.

v_gene: TRBV7-3; d_gene: NA; abundance: NA; j_gene: TRBJ1-5; CDR3nt: TGTGCCAGCAGCCCCCAAGCGGGACAGCCCCAGCATTTT; CDR3aa: CASSPQAGQPQHF
v_gene: TRBV7-6; d_gene: TRBD1; abundance: NA; j_gene: TRBJ2-1; CDR3nt: TGTGCCAGCAGCTTAGCGCAAGGACAGGGTTACAATGAGCAGTTCTTC; CDR3aa: CASSLAQGQGYNEQFF
v_gene: TRBV5-6; d_gene: NA; abundance: NA; j_gene: TRBJ1-4; CDR3nt: TGTGCCAGCAGCTTGATCAGGGCCGATGGGAAACTGTTTTTT; CDR3aa: CASSLIRADGKLFF
v_gene: TRBV30; d_gene: TRBD2; abundance: NA; j_gene: TRBJ2-1; CDR3nt: TGTGCCTGGAGTGTACGGCTAGCGGGGACCTACAATGAGCAGTTCTTC; CDR3aa: CAWSVRLAGTYNEQFF
v_gene: TRBV9; d_gene: NA; abundance: once; j_gene: TRBJ2-5; CDR3nt: TGTGCCAGCAGCGTAAGTCCAAGGCCGGAGCAAGAGACCCAGTACTTC; CDR3aa: CASSVSPRPEQETQYF
v_gene: TRBV2; d_gene: TRBD1; abundance: once; j_gene: TRBJ1-2; CDR3nt: TGTGCCAGCAGTGTCGGGACAGGGCGTTTTGGCTACACCTTC; CDR3aa: CASSVGTGRFGYTF
v_gene: TRBV9; d_gene: NA; abundance: NA; j_gene: TRBJ1-4; CDR3nt: TGTGCCAGCACTCAAAGGGGCAGCGTTAATGAAAAACTGTTTTTT; CDR3aa: CASTQRGSVNEKLFF
v_gene: TRBV1; d_gene: NA; abundance: NA; j_gene: TRBJ1-4; CDR3nt: TGCACCAGCAGCCAAGGCCGACAGCCTAATGAAAAACTGTTTTTT; CDR3aa: CTSSQGRQPNEKLFF
v_gene: TRBV6-5; d_gene: TRBD1; abundance: NA; j_gene: TRBJ1-5; CDR3nt: TGTGCCAGCAGTCCGGACAGGGGAGAGAATCAGCCCCAGCATTTT; CDR3aa: CASSPDRGENQPQHF
v_gene: TRBV9; d_gene: TRBD2; abundance: NA; j_gene: TRBJ2-5; CDR3nt: TGTGCCAGCGGAAGGACTAGCGGGGGGTGGACTGGAGAGACCCAGTACTTC; CDR3aa: CASGRTSGGWTGETQYF
v_gene: TRBV2; d_gene: NA; abundance: NA; j_gene: TRBJ2-3; CDR3nt: TGTGCCAGCGCCACCTCGACAGCTGCGACTCCGTATTTT; CDR3aa: CASATSTAATPYF
v_gene: TRBV14; d_gene: NA; abundance: NA; j_gene: TRBJ1-2; CDR3nt: TGTGCCAGCAGCCAAGATACCGCTATTTATGGCTACACCTTC; CDR3aa: CASSQDTAIYGYTF
v_gene: TRBV4-2; d_gene: NA; abundance: NA; j_gene: TRBJ2-7; CDR3nt: TGTGCCAGCAGCCAAATAGAACAGGGATGGGTTGAGGAGCAGTACTTC; CDR3aa: CASSQIEQGWVEEQYF
v_gene: TRBV5-5; d_gene: NA; abundance: NA; j_gene: TRBJ1-2; CDR3nt: TGTGCCAGCACCGCAGAGGGCAGGGGTGGGTATGGCTACACCTTC; CDR3aa: CASTAEGRGGYGYTF
v_gene: TRBV7-9; d_gene: NA; abundance: NA; j_gene: TRBJ2-3; CDR3nt: TGTGCCAGCAGCTCAAGCACAGATACGCAGTATTTT; CDR3aa: CASSSSTDTQYF
v_gene: TRBV30; d_gene: NA; abundance: NA; j_gene: TRBJ1-2; CDR3nt: TGTGCCTGGAGTGTACTACAGGGTGTTGGCTACACCTTC; CDR3aa: CAWSVLQGVGYTF
v_gene: TRBV5-4; d_gene: NA; abundance: once; j_gene: TRBJ2-1; CDR3nt: TGTGCCAGCAGCTCCGGGTCCAATGAGCAGTTCTTC; CDR3aa: CASSSGSNEQFF
v_gene: TRBV4-1; d_gene: TRBD1; abundance: NA; j_gene: TRBJ2-6; CDR3nt: TGCGCCAGCCTCGATCGTTTCAGGGGGCCTCCAAAAGGCTCTGGGGCCAACGTCCTGACTTTC; CDR3aa: CASLDRFRGPPKGSGANVLTF
v_gene: TRBV28; d_gene: NA; abundance: NA; j_gene: TRBJ1-4; CDR3nt: TGTGCCAGCAGCCGTACTCTGGGGAGAGTCGGAAATGAAAAACTGTTTTTT; CDR3aa: CASSRTLGRVGNEKLFF
v_gene: TRBV7-9; d_gene: TRBD1; abundance: few; j_gene: TRBJ2-7; CDR3nt: TGTGCCAGCAGCCCTCAGGGGGCTTACGAGCAGTACTTC; CDR3aa: CASSPQGAYEQYF
v_gene: TRBV7-9; d_gene: NA; abundance: NA; j_gene: TRBJ1-3; CDR3nt: TGTGCCAGCCTATCGGGGGGGCGCCTGGGAAACACCATATATTTT; CDR3aa: CASLSGGRLGNTIYF
v_gene: TRBV5-4; d_gene: NA; abundance: NA; j_gene: TRBJ1-2; CDR3nt: TGTGCCAGCAGCTTGTCTAACCAAGTGTATGGCTACACCTTC; CDR3aa: CASSLSNQVYGYTF
v_gene: TRBV10-3; d_gene: NA; abundance: NA; j_gene: TRBJ2-2; CDR3nt: TGTGCCATCAGTGGAGACAAACTGAACACCGGGGAGCTGTTTTTT; CDR3aa: CAISGDKLNTGELFF
v_gene: TRBV5-4; d_gene: TRBD1; abundance: NA; j_gene: TRBJ1-2; CDR3nt: TGTGCCAGCAGCTTCCGGGACAGGGGGCATCACGGCTACACCTTC; CDR3aa: CASSFRDRGHHGYTF
v_gene: TRBV7-9; d_gene: TRBD1; abundance: NA; j_gene: TRBJ2-1; CDR3nt: TGTGCCAGCAGGGGACAGGGGGCCAACAATGAGCAGTTCTTC; CDR3aa: CASRGQGANNEQFF
v_gene: TRBV14; d_gene: NA; abundance: NA; j_gene: TRBJ1-1; CDR3nt: TGTGCCAGCAGCCAAGGCCCAGGGGAGAGGACTGAAGCTTTCTTT; CDR3aa: CASSQGPGERTEAFF
v_gene: TRBV19; d_gene: NA; abundance: NA; j_gene: TRBJ1-3; CDR3nt: TGTGTATCAGGGGACTCTGGAAACACCATATATTTT; CDR3aa: CVSGDSGNTIYF
v_gene: TRBV4-1; d_gene: NA; abundance: NA; j_gene: TRBJ2-6; CDR3nt: TGCGCCAGCAGCCCCTGGAGCTCTGGGGCCAACGTCCTGACTTTC; CDR3aa: CASSPWSSGANVLTF
v_gene: TRBV5-4; d_gene: TRBD1; abundance: NA; j_gene: TRBJ1-5; CDR3nt: TGTGCCAGCAGCTTCGACAGGGATCAGCCCCAGCATTTT; CDR3aa: CASSFDRDQPQHF
v_gene: TRBV5-1; d_gene: TRBD1; abundance: NA; j_gene: TRBJ1-2; CDR3nt: TGCGCCAGCAGCGGACAGGGTTCGGGCTATGGCTACACCTTC; CDR3aa: CASSGQGSGYGYTF
v_gene: TRBV5-1; d_gene: TRBD2; abundance: NA; j_gene: TRBJ2-1; CDR3nt: TGCGCCAGCAGCCACGAGACTAGCGGGAGCCATGAGCAGTTCTTC; CDR3aa: CASSHETSGSHEQFF
v_gene: TRBV10-1; d_gene: TRBD1; abundance: once; j_gene: TRBJ2-5; CDR3nt: TGCGCCAGTGAGGACAGGGGGCGAATGCAGACCCAGTACTTC; CDR3aa: CASEDRGRMQTQYF
v_gene: TRBV15; d_gene: TRBD1; abundance: NA; j_gene: TRBJ1-5; CDR3nt: TGTGCCACCAGCAGCGGACAGGGGGCATTCGAGCAGTGGAGTAATCAGCCCCAGCATTTT; CDR3aa: CATSSGQGAFEQWSNQPQHF
v_gene: TRBV19; d_gene: NA; abundance: NA; j_gene: TRBJ1-1; CDR3nt: TGTGCCAGTAGTCTACAGAAGAACACTGAAGCTTTCTTT; CDR3aa: CASSLQKNTEAFF
v_gene: TRBV6-1; d_gene: NA; abundance: NA; j_gene: TRBJ1-5; CDR3nt: TGTGCCAGCAGTGAAGAAGGGGAACAGCCCCAGCATTTT; CDR3aa: CASSEEGEQPQHF
v_gene: TRBV7-8; d_gene: NA; abundance: NA; j_gene: TRBJ2-3; CDR3nt: TGTGCCAGCAGCTATAGAGCGGACCTAGCCCAAGATACGCAGTATTTT; CDR3aa: CASSYRADLAQDTQYF
v_gene: TRBV27; d_gene: TRBD2; abundance: once; j_gene: TRBJ2-7; CDR3nt: TGTGCCAGCAGTTACGCGCGACCGGGACTAGCGATCGACGAGCAGTACTTC; CDR3aa: CASSYARPGLAIDEQYF
v_gene: TRBV20-1; d_gene: TRBD1; abundance: NA; j_gene: TRBJ2-7; CDR3nt: TGCAGTGCTCACACAGGGGATCAGTACTTC; CDR3aa: CSAHTGDQYF
v_gene: TRBV5-4; d_gene: NA; abundance: NA; j_gene: TRBJ1-1; CDR3nt: TGTGCCAGCATCGAAGGGAGTGAAGCTTTCTTT; CDR3aa: CASIEGSEAFF
v_gene: TRBV5-1; d_gene: TRBD2; abundance: NA; j_gene: TRBJ2-5; CDR3nt: TGCGCAAACAAACTACGGCCGGAGCGGGGGGTCCGGAGGACCCAGTACTTC; CDR3aa: CANKLRPERGVRRTQYF
v_gene: TRBV7-9; d_gene: TRBD1; abundance: NA; j_gene: TRBJ1-2; CDR3nt: TGTGCCAGCAGCTTTCGGCAGGGGGTTTATGGCTACACCTTC; CDR3aa: CASSFRQGVYGYTF
v_gene: TRBV4-1; d_gene: NA; abundance: NA; j_gene: TRBJ2-2; CDR3nt: TGCGCCAGCAGCCAAGGTCAGTTGCGGGGATGGACCGGGGAGCTGTTTTTT; CDR3aa: CASSQGQLRGWTGELFF
v_gene: TRBV4-1; d_gene: NA; abundance: NA; j_gene: TRBJ2-7; CDR3nt: TGCGCCAGCAGCCAACAGACAGGCGGGTTCGGCTCCTACGAGCAGTACTTC; CDR3aa: CASSQQTGGFGSYEQYF
v_gene: TRBV10-2; d_gene: TRBD1; abundance: NA; j_gene: TRBJ2-5; CDR3nt: TGCGCCAGCAGTCAAGGGGACAGGGGATTAGCAGAGACCCAGTACTTC; CDR3aa: CASSQGDRGLAETQYF
v_gene: TRBV6-5; d_gene: NA; abundance: NA; j_gene: TRBJ1-4; CDR3nt: TGTGCCAGCAGTTACTCGGTTTGGGACCGGGAGGAAAAACTGTTTTTT; CDR3aa: CASSYSVWDREEKLFF
v_gene: TRBV5-1; d_gene: TRBD1; abundance: NA; j_gene: TRBJ2-5; CDR3nt: TGCGCCAGCAGCGATCCGACAGGGGACCAAGAGACCCAGTACTTC; CDR3aa: CASSDPTGDQETQYF
v_gene: TRBV9; d_gene: TRBD2; abundance: NA; j_gene: TRBJ2-1; CDR3nt: TGTGCCAGCAGCCCCCAGTTAGCGGGGGGGAGGAATGAGCAGTTCTTC; CDR3aa: CASSPQLAGGRNEQFF
v_gene: TRBV19; d_gene: NA; abundance: NA; j_gene: TRBJ1-2; CDR3nt: TGTGTCATCGGGGATCTGAACTATGGCTACACCTTC; CDR3aa: CVIGDLNYGYTF
v_gene: TRBV4-1; d_gene: NA; abundance: NA; j_gene: TRBJ2-5; CDR3nt: TGCGCCAGCAGCCAAAAAAGAGGAGGGCAGAAGGAGACCCAGTACTTC; CDR3aa: CASSQKRGGQKETQYF
v_gene: TRBV4-1; d_gene: TRBD2; abundance: once; j_gene: TRBJ2-5; CDR3nt: TGCGCCAGCAGCCAAGGAAGGGCGGGGGGGCAAGAGACCCAGTACTTC; CDR3aa: CASSQGRAGGQETQYF
v_gene: TRBV27; d_gene: NA; abundance: NA; j_gene: TRBJ1-4; CDR3nt: TGTGCCAGCAGTTTATACGGGGGGCCTTCGGGAGAAAAACTGTTTTTT; CDR3aa: CASSLYGGPSGEKLFF
v_gene: TRBV2; d_gene: TRBD2; abundance: NA; j_gene: TRBJ2-5; CDR3nt: TGTGCCACATCCCGGACTAGCGGGGCTGAGACCCAGTACTTC; CDR3aa: CATSRTSGAETQYF
v_gene: TRBV11-3; d_gene: NA; abundance: NA; j_gene: TRBJ2-1; CDR3nt: TGTGCCAGCAGCTCCCGGGAAGCCGGCTACAATGAGCAGTTCTTC; CDR3aa: CASSSREAGYNEQFF
v_gene: TRBV5-5; d_gene: TRBD1; abundance: NA; j_gene: TRBJ2-3; CDR3nt: TGTGCCAGCAGCTTGGCCGGGATACAGGGGTACACTAGCACAGATACGCAGTATTTT; CDR3aa: CASSLAGIQGYTSTDTQYF
v_gene: TRBV5-8; d_gene: NA; abundance: NA; j_gene: TRBJ1-4; CDR3nt: TGTGCCAGCAGCCTGATAACAGGGTTGCCGGGGGAAAAACTGTTTTTT; CDR3aa: CASSLITGLPGEKLFF